This T cell receptor beta chain was observed in a study of cytomegalovirus exposure and HLA in healthy donors. Study-level findings and limits: Across donors, most TCRs were seen rarely, yet some public ones were widespread. Judged likely to be a sequencing artifact was a cluster of highly shared sequence variants. Segments of the TCR beta V type were, in most cases, productive about 87% or about 30% of the time in an earlier analysis.

Points on this clone: The antigen is not known.

13 Jbeta primers and 60 Vbeta primers were used for the PCR. Profiling relied on immunoSEQ multiplex PCR, and the TCRdb table lists in-frame clones only, not all of them. In total, the table holds about 55,000 clones. The origin of this receptor is a man aged 50 to 59 in good health and CMV-seropositive. Sequenced sample: PBMCs.

This chain's CDR3 is CASSGGARNEKLFF. The CDR3 bases are TGTGCCAGCTCGGGGGGGGCAAGGAATGAAAAACTGTTTTTT. The gene calls are TRBV9 and TRBJ1-4; the D gene is possibly TRBD1 (6 bases). Trimming cost V 7 bases and J 5 bases, with 15 bases left between them. CDR1 is SGDLS, CDR2 YYNGEE, per germline. This CDR3 region has 14 residues.